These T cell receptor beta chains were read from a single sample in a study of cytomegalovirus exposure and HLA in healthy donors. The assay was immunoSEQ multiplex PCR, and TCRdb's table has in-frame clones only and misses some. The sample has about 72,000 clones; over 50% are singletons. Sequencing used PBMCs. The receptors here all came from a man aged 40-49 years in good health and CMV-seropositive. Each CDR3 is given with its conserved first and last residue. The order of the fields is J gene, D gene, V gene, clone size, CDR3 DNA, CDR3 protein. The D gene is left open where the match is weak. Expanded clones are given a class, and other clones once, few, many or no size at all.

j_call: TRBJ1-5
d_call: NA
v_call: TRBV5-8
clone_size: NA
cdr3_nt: TGTGCCAGCAGCTTGGCAGGGATCTGGCAGCCCCAGCATTTT
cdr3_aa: CASSLAGIWQPQHF

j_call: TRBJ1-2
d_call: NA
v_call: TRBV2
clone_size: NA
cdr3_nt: TGTGCCAGCAGCTCGGTGAGTGGCTACACCTTC
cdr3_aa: CASSSVSGYTF

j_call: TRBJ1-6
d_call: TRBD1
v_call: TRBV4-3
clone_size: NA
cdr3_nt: TGCGCCAGCTCGACCACGGGACAGCAGTATAATTCACCCCTCCACTTT
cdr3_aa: CASSTTGQQYNSPLHF

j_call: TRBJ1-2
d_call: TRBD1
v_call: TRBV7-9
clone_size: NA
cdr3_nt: TGTGCCAGCAGCTTAGCCCCAGGGGGCATCGTCGATGGCTACACCTTC
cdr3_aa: CASSLAPGGIVDGYTF

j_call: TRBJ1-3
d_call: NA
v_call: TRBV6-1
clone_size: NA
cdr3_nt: TGTGCCAGCAGAATATTAACTGGAAACACCATATATTTT
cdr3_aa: CASRILTGNTIYF

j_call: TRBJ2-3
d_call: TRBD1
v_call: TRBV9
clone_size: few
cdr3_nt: TGTGCCAGCAGCGTAGAGGGGGCGGAACATACGCAGTATTTT
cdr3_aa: CASSVEGAEHTQYF

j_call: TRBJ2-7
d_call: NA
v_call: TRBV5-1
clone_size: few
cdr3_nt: TGCGCCAGCAGCTTTGGTCAGGGCTTATACGAGCAGTACTTC
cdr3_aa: CASSFGQGLYEQYF

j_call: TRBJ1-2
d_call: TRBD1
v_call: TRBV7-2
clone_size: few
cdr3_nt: TGTGCCAGCAGCTTCGGGACAGGGAATGGCTACACCTTC
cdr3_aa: CASSFGTGNGYTF

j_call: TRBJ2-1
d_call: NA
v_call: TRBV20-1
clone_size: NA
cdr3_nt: TGCAGTGCTAGCTCTGACAATGAGCAGTTCTTC
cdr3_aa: CSASSDNEQFF

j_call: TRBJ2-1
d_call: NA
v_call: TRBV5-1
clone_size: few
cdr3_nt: TGCGCCAGCAGCTTGGCGGGCGGGGACAATGAGCAGTTCTTC
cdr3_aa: CASSLAGGDNEQFF

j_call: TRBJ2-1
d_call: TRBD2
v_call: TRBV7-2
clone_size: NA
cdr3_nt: TGTGCCAGCAGCTTAACGCGACTAGCGGGGGACAATGAGCAGTTCTTC
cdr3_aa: CASSLTRLAGDNEQFF

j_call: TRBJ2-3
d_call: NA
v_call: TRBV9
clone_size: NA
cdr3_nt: TGTGCCAGCAGCGTAGAAGTGTTCGGTTCGCAGTATTTT
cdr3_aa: CASSVEVFGSQYF

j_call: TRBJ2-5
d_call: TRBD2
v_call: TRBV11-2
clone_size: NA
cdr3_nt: TGTGCCAGCAGCGCCGGACTAGCGGGCCAAGAGACCCAGTACTTC
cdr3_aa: CASSAGLAGQETQYF

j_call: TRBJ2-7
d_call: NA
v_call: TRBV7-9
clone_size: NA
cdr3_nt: TGTGCCAGCAGCCTTGGCAAGGGGGAGCAGTACTTC
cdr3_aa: CASSLGKGEQYF

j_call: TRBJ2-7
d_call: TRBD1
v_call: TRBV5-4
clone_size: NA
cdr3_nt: TGTGCCAGCAGCACGGGACAGCGTTCCTACGAGCAGTACTTC
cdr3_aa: CASSTGQRSYEQYF

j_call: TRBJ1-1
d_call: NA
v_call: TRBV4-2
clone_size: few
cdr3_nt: TGTGCCAGCAGCCAAAGCAGGGAAGCTTTCTTT
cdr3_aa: CASSQSREAFF

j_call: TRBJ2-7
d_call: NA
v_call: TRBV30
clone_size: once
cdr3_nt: TGTGCCTGGAGTGCAGAGGTTGAGCAGTACTTC
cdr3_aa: CAWSAEVEQYF

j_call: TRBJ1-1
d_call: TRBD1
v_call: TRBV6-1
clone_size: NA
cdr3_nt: TGTGCCAGCAGTGGACAGGGGTACACTGAAGCTTTCTTT
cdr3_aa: CASSGQGYTEAFF

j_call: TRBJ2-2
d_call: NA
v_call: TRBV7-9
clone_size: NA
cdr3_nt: TGTGCCAGCAGCTTGCGTCAAATCACCGGGGAGCTGTTTTTT
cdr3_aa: CASSLRQITGELFF

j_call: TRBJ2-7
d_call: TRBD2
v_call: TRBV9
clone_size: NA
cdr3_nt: TGTGCCAGCAGCCCCCCATCGGGGGGCTACGAGCAGTACTTC
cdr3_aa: CASSPPSGGYEQYF

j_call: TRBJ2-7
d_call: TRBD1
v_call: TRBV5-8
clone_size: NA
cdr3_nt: TGTGCCAGCAGAGAGGGGGCCCACGAGCAGTACTTC
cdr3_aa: CASREGAHEQYF

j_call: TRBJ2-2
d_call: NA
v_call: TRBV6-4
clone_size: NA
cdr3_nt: TGTGCCAGCAGTGACCGAGGGGGAAGGACCACCGGGGAGCTGTTTTTT
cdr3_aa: CASSDRGGRTTGELFF

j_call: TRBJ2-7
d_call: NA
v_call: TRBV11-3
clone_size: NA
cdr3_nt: TGTGCCAGCAGTCAGAGGCAGAAGGCGGCCTACGAGCAGTACTTC
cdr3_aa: CASSQRQKAAYEQYF

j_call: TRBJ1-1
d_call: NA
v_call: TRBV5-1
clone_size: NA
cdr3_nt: TGCGCCAGCACCCAAGGTAGGGGATTAGACACTGAAGCTTTCTTT
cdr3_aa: CASTQGRGLDTEAFF

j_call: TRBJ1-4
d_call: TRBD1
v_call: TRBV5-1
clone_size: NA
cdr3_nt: TGCGCCAGCAGCGGGACAGCAACTAATGAAAAACTGTTTTTT
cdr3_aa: CASSGTATNEKLFF

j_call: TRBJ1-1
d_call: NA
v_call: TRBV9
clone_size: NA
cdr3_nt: TGTGCCAGCAGCCCCCTCGGCGGAATAGGCACTGAAGCTTTCTTT
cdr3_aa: CASSPLGGIGTEAFF

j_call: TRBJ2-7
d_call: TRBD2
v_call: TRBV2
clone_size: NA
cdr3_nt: TGTGCCAGCAGTGAAGGGAGCGGGGGGCTCCGGTACGAGCAGTACTTC
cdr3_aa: CASSEGSGGLRYEQYF

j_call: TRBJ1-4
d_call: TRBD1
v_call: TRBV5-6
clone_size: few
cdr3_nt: TGTGCCAGCAGCTTGGAGAGACAGGGTTTGGAAAAACTGTTTTTT
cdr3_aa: CASSLERQGLEKLFF

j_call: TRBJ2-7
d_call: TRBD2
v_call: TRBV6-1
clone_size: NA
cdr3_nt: TGTGCCAGCAGTGAAGCTCTTGGCGGGGGGAACGAGCAGTACTTC
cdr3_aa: CASSEALGGGNEQYF

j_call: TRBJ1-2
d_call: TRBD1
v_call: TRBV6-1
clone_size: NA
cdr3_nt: TGTGCCAGCAGTGAAGGACAGGGGGCGTTCGGCTATGGCTACACCTTC
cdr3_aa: CASSEGQGAFGYGYTF

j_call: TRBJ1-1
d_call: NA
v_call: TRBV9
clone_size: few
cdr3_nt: TGTGCCAGCAGCGTAGATCGGACATATAGGAGCACTGAAGCTTTCTTT
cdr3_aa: CASSVDRTYRSTEAFF

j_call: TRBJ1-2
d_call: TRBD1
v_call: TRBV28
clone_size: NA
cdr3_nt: TGTGCCAGCAGGCCGGGACAGAACTATGGCTACACCTTC
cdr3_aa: CASRPGQNYGYTF

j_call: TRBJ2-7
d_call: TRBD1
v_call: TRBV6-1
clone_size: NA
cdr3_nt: TGTGCCAGCAGTGAGGTCGAGACAGGGGGCCACGAGCAGTACTTC
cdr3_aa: CASSEVETGGHEQYF

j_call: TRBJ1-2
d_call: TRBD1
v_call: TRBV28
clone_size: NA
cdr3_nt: TGTGCCAGCAGTTCGACACTACTCCCTCATGGACAGGTAATAGGAGGCTACACCTTC
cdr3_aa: CASSSTLLPHGQVIGGYTF

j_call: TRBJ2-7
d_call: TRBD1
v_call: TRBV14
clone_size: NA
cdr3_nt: TGTGCCAGCAGCAGCCCCACTCGGACAGGTTTCCACGAGCAGTACTTC
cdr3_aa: CASSSPTRTGFHEQYF

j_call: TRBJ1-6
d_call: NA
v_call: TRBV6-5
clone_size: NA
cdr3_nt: TGTGCCAGCAGTTACTCGCTGGGGGCCGATTCACCCCTCCACTTT
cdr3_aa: CASSYSLGADSPLHF

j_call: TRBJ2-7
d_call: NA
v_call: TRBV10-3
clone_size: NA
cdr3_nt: TGTGCCATCAGTGAGTCTCCAGTGGTCCTTTACGAGCAGTACTTC
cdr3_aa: CAISESPVVLYEQYF

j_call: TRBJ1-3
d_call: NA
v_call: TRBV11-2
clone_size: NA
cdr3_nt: TGTGCCAGCAGCTCCCGGGTGGACTCTGGAAACACCATATATTTT
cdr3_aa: CASSSRVDSGNTIYF

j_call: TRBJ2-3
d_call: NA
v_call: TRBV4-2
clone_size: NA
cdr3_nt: TGTGCCAGCGGAGTTTTGAGCACGCGCACAGATACGCAGTATTTT
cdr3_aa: CASGVLSTRTDTQYF

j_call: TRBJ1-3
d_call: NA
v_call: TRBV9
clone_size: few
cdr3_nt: TGTGCCAGGGGTGGGGGACAATTCTCTGGAAACACCATATATTTT
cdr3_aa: CARGGGQFSGNTIYF

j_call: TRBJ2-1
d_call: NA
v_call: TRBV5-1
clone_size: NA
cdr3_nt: TGCGCCAGCAGCAGAAAGGACATTCGGACCTCCGATGAGCAGTTCTTC
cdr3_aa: CASSRKDIRTSDEQFF